This entry features one T cell receptor (beta chain) sequence. The data are from a study of blood T cell repertoires in COVID-19. At the level of the study: Researchers got acute and convalescent COVID-19 samples from the United States, Italy and Spain.

The germline CDR1 and CDR2 sequences are SGHDN and FVKESK. CDR3 length equals 16 residues. Deletions cut 5 bases from V and 5 bases from J, with 20 bases between. Assay used: immunoSEQ multiplex PCR; TCRdb lists only in-frame clones, some missing. In the table there are 210,000 or so clones, about nine tenths of which are singletons. This clonotype was obtained from a woman in her forties or fifties in a cohort exposed to, infected with or recovered from COVID-19 (not recorded which). The genes are TRBV14 and TRBJ2-3, with D possibly TRBD2 on 5 matching bases. Input material: PBMCs or T cells enriched from blood (not recorded which). CDR3 in DNA: TGTGCCAGCAGCTTACGGAAAACCTTCCGGGAAGATACGCAGTATTTT. Its protein is CASSLRKTFREDTQYF. Supplemented by reference TRBV14 and TRBJ2-3, the full variable domain reads EAGVTQFPSHSVIEKGQTVTLRCDPISGHDNLYWYRRVMGKEIKFLLHFVKESKQDESGMPNNRFLAERTGGTYSTLKVQPAELEDSGVYFCASSLRKTFREDTQYFGPGTRLTVL.